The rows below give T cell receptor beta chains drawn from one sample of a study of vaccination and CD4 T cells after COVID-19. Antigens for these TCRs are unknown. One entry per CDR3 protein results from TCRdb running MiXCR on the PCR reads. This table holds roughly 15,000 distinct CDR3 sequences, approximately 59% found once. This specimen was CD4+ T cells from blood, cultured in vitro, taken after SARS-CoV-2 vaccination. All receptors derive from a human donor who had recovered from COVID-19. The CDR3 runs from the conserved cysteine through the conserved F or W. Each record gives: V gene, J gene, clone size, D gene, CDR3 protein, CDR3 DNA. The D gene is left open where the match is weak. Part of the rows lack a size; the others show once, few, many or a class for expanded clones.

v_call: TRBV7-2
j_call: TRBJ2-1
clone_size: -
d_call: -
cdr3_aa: CASRQIRDSPQFF
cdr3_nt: TGTGCCAGCAGACAAATAAGGGACTCTCCCCAGTTCTTC

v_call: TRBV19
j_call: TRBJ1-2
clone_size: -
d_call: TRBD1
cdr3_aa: CASRPPDRGYGYTF
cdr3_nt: TGTGCCAGTAGACCCCCGGACAGGGGCTATGGCTACACCTTC

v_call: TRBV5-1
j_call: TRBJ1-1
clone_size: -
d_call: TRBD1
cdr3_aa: CASSRGTGEGSEAFF
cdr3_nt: TGCGCCAGCAGCCGCGGGACAGGAGAAGGATCTGAAGCTTTCTTT

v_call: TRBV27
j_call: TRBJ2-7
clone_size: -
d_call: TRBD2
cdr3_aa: CASSIAGKSSYEQYF
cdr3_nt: TGTGCCAGCAGCATAGCGGGTAAAAGCTCCTACGAGCAGTACTTC

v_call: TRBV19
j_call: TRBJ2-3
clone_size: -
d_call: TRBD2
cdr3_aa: CASTPAGGRDTQYF
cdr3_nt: TGTGCCAGTACTCCCGCGGGGGGCAGGGATACGCAGTATTTT

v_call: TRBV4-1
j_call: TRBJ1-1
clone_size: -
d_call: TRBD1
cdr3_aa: CASSQDLRGQAFF
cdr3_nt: TGCGCCAGCAGCCAAGATCTCAGGGGGCAAGCTTTCTTT

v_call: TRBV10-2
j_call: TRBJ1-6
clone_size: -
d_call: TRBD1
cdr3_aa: CASSARTGDSSYNSPLHF
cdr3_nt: TGCGCCAGCAGCGCCCGGACAGGGGATTCCTCCTATAATTCACCCCTCCACTTT

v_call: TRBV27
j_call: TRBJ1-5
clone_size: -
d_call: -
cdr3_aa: CASSSTENQPQHF
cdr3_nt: TGTGCCAGCAGTTCTACAGAAAATCAGCCCCAGCATTTT

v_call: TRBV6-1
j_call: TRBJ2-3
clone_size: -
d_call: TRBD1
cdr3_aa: CASSVGQALTDTQYF
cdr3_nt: TGTGCCAGCAGTGTGGGACAGGCGCTGACAGATACGCAGTATTTT

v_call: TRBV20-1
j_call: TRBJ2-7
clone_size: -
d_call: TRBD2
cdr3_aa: CSARLRGLAGISYEQYF
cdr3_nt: TGCAGTGCTAGACTCCGGGGACTAGCGGGAATTTCCTACGAGCAGTACTTC

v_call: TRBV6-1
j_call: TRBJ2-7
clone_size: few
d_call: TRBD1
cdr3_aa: CASSPGGQGSHEQYF
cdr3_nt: TGTGCCAGCAGTCCAGGGGGACAGGGGAGCCACGAGCAGTACTTC

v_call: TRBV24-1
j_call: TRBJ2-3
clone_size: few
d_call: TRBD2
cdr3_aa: CATSDFWREGGTDTQYF
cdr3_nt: TGTGCCACCAGTGATTTTTGGCGGGAGGGCGGCACAGATACGCAGTATTTT

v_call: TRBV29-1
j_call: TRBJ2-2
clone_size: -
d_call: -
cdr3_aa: CSVERDLTGELFF
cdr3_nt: TGCAGCGTTGAGAGGGATCTGACCGGGGAGCTGTTTTTT

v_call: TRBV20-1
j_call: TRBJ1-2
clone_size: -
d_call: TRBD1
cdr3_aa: CSAREGQGYGYTF
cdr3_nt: TGCAGTGCTAGAGAGGGACAGGGATATGGCTACACCTTC

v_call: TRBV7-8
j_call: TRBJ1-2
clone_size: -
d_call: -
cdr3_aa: CASSLDGETNYGYTF
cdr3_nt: TGTGCCAGCAGCTTAGATGGCGAAACTAACTATGGCTACACCTTC

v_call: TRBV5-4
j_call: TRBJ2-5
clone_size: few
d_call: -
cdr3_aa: CASRLAGRRQETQYF
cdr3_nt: TGTGCCAGCAGGCTGGCAGGGAGGAGACAAGAGACCCAGTACTTC

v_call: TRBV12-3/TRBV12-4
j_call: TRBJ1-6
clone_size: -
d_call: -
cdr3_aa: CASSRGPGENNSPLHF
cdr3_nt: TGTGCCAGCAGCCGAGGGCCGGGGGAAAATAATTCACCCCTCCACTTT

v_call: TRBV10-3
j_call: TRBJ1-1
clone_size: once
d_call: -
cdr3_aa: CAIRSYTEAFF
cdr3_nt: TGTGCCATCAGAAGCTACACTGAAGCTTTCTTT

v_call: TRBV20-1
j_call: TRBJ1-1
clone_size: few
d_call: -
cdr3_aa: CSARAQDVGAFF
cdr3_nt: TGCAGTGCTAGAGCACAGGATGTGGGAGCTTTCTTT

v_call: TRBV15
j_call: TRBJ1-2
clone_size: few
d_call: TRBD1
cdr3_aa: CATSSWDRGYSYGYTF
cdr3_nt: TGTGCCACCAGCAGTTGGGACAGGGGGTATTCCTATGGCTACACCTTC

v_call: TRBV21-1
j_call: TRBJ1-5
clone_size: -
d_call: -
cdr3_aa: CASSKVRGPQHF
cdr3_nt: TGTGCCAGCAGCAAGGTTCGGGGGCCCCAGCATTTT

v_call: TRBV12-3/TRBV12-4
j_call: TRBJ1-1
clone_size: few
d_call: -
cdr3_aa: CASSSRVDTEAFF
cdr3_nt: TGTGCCAGCAGTTCACGGGTGGACACTGAAGCTTTCTTT

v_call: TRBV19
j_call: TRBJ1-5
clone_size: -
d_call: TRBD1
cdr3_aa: CASMGTVYSNQPQHF
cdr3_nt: TGTGCCAGTATGGGGACAGTTTATAGCAATCAGCCCCAGCATTTT

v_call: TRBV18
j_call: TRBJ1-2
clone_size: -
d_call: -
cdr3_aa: CASSPVTGNYGYTF
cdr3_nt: TGTGCCAGCTCACCCGTGACGGGAAACTATGGCTACACCTTC

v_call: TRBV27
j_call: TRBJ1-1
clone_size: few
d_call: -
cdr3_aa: CASSSPPGRVPTEAFF
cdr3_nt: TGTGCCAGCAGTTCACCCCCTGGCAGGGTACCCACTGAAGCTTTCTTT

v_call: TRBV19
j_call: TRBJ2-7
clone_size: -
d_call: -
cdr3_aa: CASIGPGRPAEQYF
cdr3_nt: TGTGCCAGTATAGGTCCGGGCCGGCCGGCGGAGCAGTACTTC

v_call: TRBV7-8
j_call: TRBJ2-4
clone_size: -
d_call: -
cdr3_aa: CASSLALGPPSKNIQYF
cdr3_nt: TGTGCCAGCAGCTTAGCGTTGGGCCCCCCTAGCAAAAACATTCAGTACTTC

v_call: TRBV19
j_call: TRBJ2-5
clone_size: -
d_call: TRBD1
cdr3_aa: CASSLGQGGGETQYF
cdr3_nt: TGTGCCAGTAGCCTGGGACAGGGTGGGGGAGAGACCCAGTACTTC

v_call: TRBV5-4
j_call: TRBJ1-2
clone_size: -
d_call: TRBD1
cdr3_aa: CASSGSPGQGAGGYTF
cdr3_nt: TGTGCCAGCAGCGGATCGCCGGGACAGGGGGCGGGTGGCTACACCTTC